The next 24 T cell receptor beta chains were all read from a single sample in a study of cytomegalovirus exposure and HLA in healthy donors. PCR was performed using 60 Vbeta and 13 Jbeta primers. Profiled with immunoSEQ multiplex PCR; TCRdb holds only in-frame clones, not every one. This sample has roughly 150,000 clones, with roughly 72% found just once. The sample comprised PBMCs. These receptors all stem from a man aged 40-49 years in good health and CMV-seronegative.

The chain combines TRBV5-1 with TRBJ2-5; a possible D gene is TRBD1 (6 bases). This CDR3 spans 16 amino acids. Trimming stripped 4 bases from V and 1 base from J, with 17 bases between. CDR1 is SGHRS, CDR2 YFSETQ, per germline. The CDR3 is CASSPRSSRGQETQYF. The CDR3 DNA follows: TGCGCCAGCAGCCCCAGATCTAGCAGGGGCCAAGAGACCCAGTACTTC.

J is TRBJ2-3 and V is TRBV2, with a tentative D call TRBD1 (5 bases). With 7 bases removed from V and 1 base from J, the gap between germline ends came to 12 bases. CDR1 and CDR2 (germline): SNHLY, FYNNEI. The CDR3 runs to 14 residues. This chain's CDR3 is CASIGHRGTDTQYF. CDR3 DNA: TGTGCCAGCATCGGACACCGTGGCACAGATACGCAGTATTTT.

The rearrangement joins TRBV4-1 to TRBJ1-3; D is unresolved. The CDR3 extends over 18 amino acids. Germline lookup yields CDR1 MGHRA and CDR2 YSYEKL. The ends were cut back, 2 bases at V and 4 bases at J, with 21 bases in the middle. CDR3 sequence: CASSQKIGQVVRGNTIYF. CDR3 coding DNA: TGCGCCAGCAGCCAAAAGATAGGTCAGGTCGTCCGAGGAAACACCATATATTTT.

The genes are TRBV5-1 and TRBJ2-7; D is perhaps TRBD2 (7 bases). The germline V gene has CDR1 SGHRS and CDR2 YFSETQ. CDR3 length: 15 residues. V dropped 3 bases and J dropped 3 bases, with 16 bases sitting between them. Here the CDR3 reads CASSWTQGRVYEQYF. The CDR3 coding sequence is TGCGCCAGCAGCTGGACCCAGGGGAGGGTCTACGAGCAGTACTTC.

This clone was counted between two and nine times. This chain uses TRBV28 with TRBJ1-5; the D gene is possibly TRBD1 (5 bases). This CDR3 comprises 15 residues. Trimming took off 3 bases at V and 3 bases at J, with 12 bases between the two ends. Germline V lookup: CDR1 MDHEN, CDR2 SYDVKM. The CDR3 loop reads CASSLGQFVNQPQHF. Here the CDR3 DNA reads TGTGCCAGCAGTTTGGGGCAGTTTGTCAATCAGCCCCAGCATTTT.

This rearrangement joins TRBV6-1 to TRBJ1-1; TRBD1 matches at 10 bases. This CDR3 is 13 amino acids long. V lost 7 bases to trimming and J lost 6 bases; unmatched junction nucleotides: 5. Germline CDR1 reads MNHNS; CDR2 reads SASEGT. CDR3 in DNA: TGTGCCAGCACTGGACAGGGGGGGGCTGAAGCTTTCTTT. This encodes CASTGQGGAEAFF.

A word on this clone: A junction end diverges from the germline sequence, so it may reflect a read error. CDR3: CASGQVGSGANGLTF. The CDR3 DNA reads as TGCGCCTCAGGACAGGTCGGCTCTGGGGCCAACGGCCTGACTTTC. This chain uses TRBV4-1 with TRBJ2-6; 7 nucleotides align to TRBD1. CDR3 size: 15 residues. Germline loops: CDR1 MGHRA, CDR2 YSYEKL.

In this sample, this clone turned up once. The chain links TRBV6-5 to TRBJ1-5; TRBD1 might be the D (5 bases). This CDR3 has 14 residues. The germline CDR1 and CDR2 sequences are MNHEY and SVGAGI. Trimming shortened V by 6 bases and J by 3 bases, and 12 bases separated the two germline ends. The CDR3 DNA reads as TGTGCCAGCAGCCCCCCGGGGGACAATCAGCCCCAGCATTTT. This gives the protein CASSPPGDNQPQHF.

The CDR3 nucleotides are TGTGCCTTCGGGCGGGAACGCGAGCAGTACTTC. Its protein is CAFGREREQYF. V and J are TRBV10-3 and TRBJ2-7; perhaps TRBD2 as D (6 bases). Trimming removed 11 bases at V and 6 bases at J, with 14 bases between. Per the germline V gene, CDR1 is ENHRY and CDR2 is SYGVKD. The CDR3 consists of 11 residues.

The V and J genes are TRBV9 and TRBJ1-1, with D perhaps matching TRBD1 (6 bases). Germline-derived CDR1 and CDR2 are SGDLS and YYNGEE. The CDR3 sequence is 16 residues long. V lost 0 bases, J lost 3 bases, and 15 bases lay in between. The CDR3: CASSVALREGDTEAFF. CDR3 sequence (DNA): TGTGCCAGCAGCGTAGCTCTTAGGGAGGGGGACACTGAAGCTTTCTTT. The whole variable domain, remainder taken from reference TRBV9 and TRBJ1-1, is DSGVTQTPKHLITATGQRVTLRCSPRSGDLSVYWYQQSLDQGLQFLIQYYNGEERAKGNILERFSAQQFPDLHSELNLSSLELGDSALYFCASSVALREGDTEAFFGQGTRLTVV.

The rearrangement links TRBV6-1 to TRBJ1-1, with a tentative D call TRBD1 (5 bases). V lost 5 bases to trimming and J lost 9 bases, with 16 bases between them. This CDR3 contains 13 residues. CDR1 is MNHNS, CDR2 SASEGT, per germline. The CDR3: CASSTTEGRKAFF. DNA of the CDR3: TGTGCCAGCAGTACCACGGAGGGGCGAAAAGCTTTCTTT.

This clone occurred a few times. The chain carries TRBV11-2 and TRBJ2-5; no clear D. The germline V and J ends were trimmed by 9 bases and 5 bases, with 10 bases remaining between them. Looked up from germline, CDR1 is SGHAT and CDR2 is FQNNGV. This CDR3 has 11 amino acids. The CDR3 DNA follows: TGTGCCAGTTCCCAGGCGGAGACCCAGTACTTC. Its protein is CASSQAETQYF.

This clone was counted only a few times. The chain has TRBV29-1 and TRBJ1-5; D is uncertain. The CDR3 totals 12 residues. Germline V gene sequence: CDR1 SQVTM, CDR2 ANQGSEA. V lost 5 bases and J 2 bases, leaving 7 bases between the germline ends. The CDR3 spells CSVREGNQPQHF. The DNA for the CDR3 is TGCAGCGTTCGGGAGGGCAATCAGCCCCAGCATTTT.

CDR3 coding DNA: TGTGCCAGCAGCTTAGACGGGTTGGAGCAGTTCTTC. Residues: CASSLDGLEQFF. The rearrangement uses TRBV7-2 and TRBJ2-1; D ambiguous. The CDR3 consists of 12 residues. V was pared by 1 base and J by 10 bases, with 8 bases between. In germline, CDR1 is SGHTA, CDR2 FQGNSA.

The V and J genes are TRBV19 and TRBJ1-2; a weak D match, TRBD1 (5 bases). The CDR3 covers 16 residues. V lost 3 bases and J lost 3, with 17 bases in between. Germline loops: CDR1 LNHDA, CDR2 SQIVND (reference sequence). CDR3 coding DNA: TGTGCCAGTAGTATCTCAGTGACAGACTTCTACTATGGCTACACCTTC. Its protein is CASSISVTDFYYGYTF.

The chain joins TRBV5-1 to TRBJ2-7, with 12 bases matching TRBD2. The CDR3 extends over 14 amino acids. Losses at the gene ends were 4 bases for V and 6 bases for J; bases not matched to a gene: 5. Germline V gene sequence: CDR1 SGHRS, CDR2 YFSETQ. CDR3 sequence reads: CASSLVLAGGEQYF. The DNA of the CDR3 is TGCGCCAGCAGCCTCGTACTAGCGGGAGGCGAGCAGTACTTC.

This clone was seen more than once but under ten times. The rearrangement joins TRBV5-1 to TRBJ1-1; no definite D call. Germline V gene lookup returns CDR1 SGHRS and CDR2 YFSETQ. The CDR3 is 12 residues long. V lost 4 bases to trimming and J lost 0 bases, with 4 bases between them. CDR3 bases: TGCGCCAGCAGCCACTTGAACACTGAAGCTTTCTTT. This sequence encodes CASSHLNTEAFF.

This clone was counted once. This sequence joins TRBV30 and TRBJ2-2; D is perhaps TRBD1 (5 bases). Trimming removed 4 bases at V and 9 bases at J, with 9 bases between. Germline lookup yields CDR1 GTSNPN and CDR2 SVGIG (reference sequence). The CDR3 is 11 amino acids. The CDR3 is CAWKGKRELFF. CDR3 bases: TGTGCCTGGAAGGGGAAAAGGGAGCTGTTTTTT.

The CDR3 coding sequence is TGTGCCAGCAGCCCTAAGGGACTAGCGGGAGTATATGAGCAGTTCTTC. Translation gives CASSPKGLAGVYEQFF. J is TRBJ2-1 and V is TRBV7-3; 14 bases are shared with TRBD2. This CDR3 is built from 16 residues. Germline trimming cut 5 bases from V and 8 bases from J; bases unmatched to any gene: 8. From germline, CDR1 is SGHTA and CDR2 FQGTGA.

This chain connects TRBV28 to TRBJ2-7; 8 bases agree with TRBD2. The CDR3 runs to 15 residues. In germline, CDR1 is MDHEN, CDR2 SYDVKM. Trimming removed 5 bases from V and 1 base from J; junction bases left unmatched: 7. In DNA, the CDR3 is TGTGCCAGCAGTCCCGGGGGGGGATCATCCTACGAGCAGTACGTC. Translated, it gives CASSPGGGSSYEQYV.

The J gene is TRBJ2-3, the V gene TRBV27; D not certain. Between the trimmed V and J ends, which lost 4 bases and 2 bases, there was a span of 13 bases. From germline, CDR1 is MNHEY and CDR2 SMNVEV (reference sequence). CDR3 length: 15 residues. This CDR3 reads CASSSPGSNTDTQYF. CDR3 coding DNA: TGTGCCAGCAGTTCTCCCGGGTCTAACACAGATACGCAGTATTTT.

This rearrangement joins TRBV2 to TRBJ2-5; TRBD1 matches at 8 bases. V was pared by 1 base and J by 4 bases, with 5 bases of the junction left unmatched. The CDR3 consists of 15 residues. Germline V gives CDR1 SNHLY, CDR2 FYNNEI. CDR3 sequence (DNA): TGTGCCAGCAGTGAAGAAGCACAGGGGGGAGAGACCCAGTACTTC. Translating it yields CASSEEAQGGETQYF. The full variable domain, rest sourced from reference TRBV2 and TRBJ2-5, is EPEVTQTPSHQVTQMGQEVILRCVPISNHLYFYWYRQILGQKVEFLVSFYNNEISEKSEIFDDQFSVERPDGSNFTLKIRSTKLEDSAMYFCASSEEAQGGETQYFGPGTRLLVL.

The chain carries TRBV7-2 and TRBJ2-2; TRBD1 matches 10 bases. The CDR3 consists of 15 residues. Germline CDR1 and CDR2: SGHTA and FQGNSA. Unmatched junction bases numbered 1, after V lost 5 bases and J lost 1 base. The CDR3 here is CASSGDRGNTGELFF. DNA for the CDR3: TGTGCCAGCAGCGGGGACAGGGGGAACACCGGGGAGCTGTTTTTT.

The chain recombines TRBV5-1 with TRBJ2-6; D is perhaps TRBD1 (6 bases). The CDR3 totals 16 residues. Germline V gives CDR1 SGHRS, CDR2 YFSETQ. V shed 4 bases and J shed 4 bases, with 15 bases lying between them. The CDR3 here is CASSPRGGSGANVLTF. The CDR3 DNA is TGCGCCAGCAGCCCGAGAGGGGGTTCGGGGGCCAACGTCCTGACTTTC. Drawing the rest from reference TRBV5-1 and TRBJ2-6, the complete variable domain is KAGVTQTPRYLIKTRGQQVTLSCSPISGHRSVSWYQQTPGQGLQFLFEYFSETQRNKGNFPGRFSGRQFSNSRSEMNVSTLELGDSALYLCASSPRGGSGANVLTFGAGSRLTVL.